This TCR beta chain was identified during a study of identical twins. The study's findings and limits: Out-of-frame beta chain sequences displayed weaker excess sharing between twins.

MiXCR, applied by TCRdb to the 5' RACE reads, yields one record per CDR3 protein. The sample holds fewer than 250,000 distinct CDR3 sequences, about 7.3% seen once. Germline-derived CDR1 and CDR2 are MDHEN and SYDVKM. Trimming took off 5 bases at V and 6 bases at J, with 11 bases between the two ends. The CDR3 length is 13 residues. A few counts support this clonotype. Its antigen is unknown. These same data were also listed under a study on yellow fever vaccine responses in identical twins. That work states: Vaccine T cell responses of twins reportedly seemed partly convergent and partly personalized.

The clonotype comes from a woman aged 18-29 years in good health. The sample taken for sequencing was memory (CD45RO+) T cells sorted from blood. The rearrangement links TRBV28 to TRBJ2-1; no firm D call. CDR3 region: CASSHSKLNEQFF. The DNA for the CDR3 is TGTGCCAGCAGTCACTCGAAGCTCAATGAGCAGTTCTTC. The full variable domain, rest sourced from reference TRBV28 and TRBJ2-1, is DVKVTQSSRYLVKRTGEKVFLECVQDMDHENMFWYRQDPGLGLRLIYFSYDVKMKEKGDIPEGYSVSREKKERFSLILESASTNQTSMYLCASSHSKLNEQFFGPGTRLTVL.